These 26 T cell receptor beta chains share one sample of origin, sequenced in a study of T cells in Graves' hyperthyroidism and ophthalmopathy. RNA transcripts were the template for amplifying TCR beta CDR3 regions. The HTBI primer set was used in a first-round RT-PCR of the TCR CDR3. One entry per CDR3 protein results from TCRdb running MiXCR on the multiplex PCR reads. The profile shows fewer than 800,000 distinct CDR3 sequences, around 15% of them singletons. Sequenced: blood. These receptors were collected from a man younger than 30 with Graves' hyperthyroidism.

This CDR3 is CSVGGGSTDTQYF. The DNA for the CDR3 is TGCAGCGTGGGGGGCGGGAGTACAGATACGCAGTATTTT. The genes are TRBV29-1 and TRBJ2-3; D might be TRBD2 (7 bases). Trimming removed 6 bases from V and 3 bases from J, with 13 bases in between. CDR1 and CDR2 from the germline V gene are SQVTM and ANQGSEA. This CDR3 is built from 13 residues.

Many counts were recorded for this clonotype. This chain's CDR3 is CASSSPGISSGSGESGTHEQYF. The CDR3 coding sequence is TGTGCCAGCAGTTCCCCAGGGATTTCTAGCGGGAGTGGGGAGTCCGGGACCCACGAGCAGTACTTC. The V and J genes are TRBV3-1 and TRBJ2-7, with TRBD2 matching 10 bases. Germline V CDR1 and CDR2: LGHDT, YNNKEL (reference sequence). The CDR3 sequence is 22 residues long. The V segment lost 6 bases and the J segment 5 bases; nucleotides outside the gene matches: 31.

V usage is TRBV2 and J usage is TRBJ2-2, with 12 bases fitting TRBD1. CDR3 size: 14 residues. The J segment lost 7 bases and the V segment lost 7 bases, leaving 4 bases of the junction unmatched. Germline V gene sequence: CDR1 SNHLY, CDR2 FYNNEI. The CDR3 loop is CASKGQGAVGELFF. The DNA of the CDR3 is TGTGCCAGCAAGGGACAGGGGGCAGTCGGGGAGCTGTTTTTT.

This clonotype was picked up many times. The chain recombines TRBV12-3 or TRBV12-4 with TRBJ2-5; unclear D gene. The CDR3 is 15 residues long. V lost 3 bases to trimming and J lost 5 bases, with 16 bases between them. Here the CDR3 reads CASSFRAPLEETQYF. The CDR3 DNA follows: TGTGCCAGCAGTTTCCGGGCCCCCCTGGAGGAGACCCAGTACTTC.

The V gene is TRBV28, the J gene TRBJ2-7; D might be TRBD1 (6 bases). Germline V gene data show CDR1 as MDHEN and CDR2 as SYDVKM. The V end was cut by 2 bases, the J end by 6 bases, with 11 bases between. The CDR3 consists of 13 residues. CDR3 residues: CASSLGTPSEQYF. The CDR3 coding sequence is TGTGCCAGCAGTTTAGGGACACCTTCCGAGCAGTACTTC.

This clonotype was detected a few times. The rearrangement uses TRBV18 and TRBJ2-1; maybe TRBD2 (5 bases). This CDR3 comprises 17 residues. The germline V gene encodes CDR1 KGHSH and CDR2 LQKENI. With 3 bases removed from V and 6 bases from J, the gap between germline ends came to 21 bases. CDR3 loop: CASSPTRSGGLGNEQFF. CDR3 bases: TGTGCCAGCTCACCCACACGCTCAGGCGGGCTAGGCAATGAGCAGTTCTTC.

This clonotype appeared many times. The rearrangement joins TRBV20-1 to TRBJ2-7; D may match TRBD1 or TRBD2 (5 bases each). Germline values: CDR1 DFQATT, CDR2 SNEGSKA (reference sequence). V lost 6 bases and J 3 bases, leaving 18 bases between the germline ends. The CDR3 is 14 residues long. The CDR3 DNA follows: TGCAGTGCCGCCGGGACCTACACTTACTACGAGCAGTACTTC. Amino acid sequence: CSAAGTYTYYEQYF.

This clonotype has at least ten counts. The rearrangement uses TRBV20-1 and TRBJ1-1; tentatively, D is TRBD1 (6 bases). This CDR3 is built from 13 residues. The V end was cut by 3 bases, the J end by 0 bases, with 8 bases between. The germline V gene has CDR1 DFQATT and CDR2 SNEGSKA (reference sequence). The CDR3 region is CSASRGVNTEAFF. As DNA, the CDR3 is TGCAGTGCTAGCAGGGGAGTGAACACTGAAGCTTTCTTT.

As for this clonotype: A much more abundant neighbour one base away suggests this may be a read error. The chain is built from TRBV27 and TRBJ1-1; D is undetermined. The CDR3 covers 11 residues. Germline CDR1 MNHEY, CDR2 SMNVEV (reference sequence). Trimming took off 4 bases at V and 4 bases at J, with 4 bases between the two ends. The CDR3 DNA sequence: TGTGCCAGCAGTTCCGCCACTGAAGCTTTCTTT. This codes for CASSSATEAFF.

The chain uses TRBV7-9 and TRBJ1-1; TRBD1 is a possible D gene (5 bases). The length of the CDR3 is 16 residues. Germline CDR1 reads SEHNR; CDR2 reads FQNEAQ (reference sequence). V was trimmed by 1 base and J by 3 bases, leaving 15 bases between them. The CDR3 sequence is CASSLGGIETDTEAFF. The DNA of the CDR3 is TGTGCCAGCAGCTTAGGGGGCATAGAGACAGACACTGAAGCTTTCTTT.

This clonotype occurred many times. This sequence joins TRBV30 and TRBJ1-1; D not certain. From germline, CDR1 is GTSNPN and CDR2 SVGIG (reference sequence). The ends were cut back, 2 bases at V and 3 bases at J, with 10 bases in the middle. The CDR3 totals 13 residues. CDR3: CAWSPPVDTEAFF. The CDR3 nucleotides read TGTGCCTGGAGTCCCCCCGTCGACACTGAAGCTTTCTTT. The variable domain in full, with the rest retrieved from reference TRBV30 and TRBJ1-1, is SQTIHQWPATLVQPVGSPLSLECTVEGTSNPNLYWYRQAAGRGLQLLFYSVGIGQISSEVPQNLSASRPQDRQFILSSKKLLLSDSGFYLCAWSPPVDTEAFFGQGTRLTVV.

This clonotype was observed at least ten times. V usage is TRBV30 and J usage is TRBJ1-1; D is unresolved. The CDR3 has 12 amino acids. Germline V gene data show CDR1 as GTSNPN and CDR2 as SVGIG (reference sequence). The V end was cut by 3 bases, the J end by 6 bases, with 11 bases between. This CDR3 is CAWSERQAEAFF. DNA of the CDR3: TGTGCCTGGAGCGAGAGACAAGCTGAAGCTTTCTTT. Drawing the rest from reference TRBV30 and TRBJ1-1, the complete variable domain is SQTIHQWPATLVQPVGSPLSLECTVEGTSNPNLYWYRQAAGRGLQLLFYSVGIGQISSEVPQNLSASRPQDRQFILSSKKLLLSDSGFYLCAWSERQAEAFFGQGTRLTVV.

The chain carries TRBV6-1 and TRBJ2-3; weak D call: TRBD1 (5 bases). The CDR3 extends over 15 amino acids. Germline values: CDR1 MNHNS, CDR2 SASEGT. V lost 1 base to trimming and J lost 6 bases, with 14 bases between them. CDR3 sequence reads: CASSEVGHLRDTQYF. The CDR3 DNA follows: TGTGCCAGCAGTGAAGTGGGGCACCTGCGGGATACGCAGTATTTT.

This clonotype was found many times. The chain is built from TRBV2 and TRBJ2-7, with D perhaps being TRBD1 or TRBD2 (6 bases each). Germline CDR1 SNHLY, CDR2 FYNNEI. CDR3 size: 14 residues. Deletions cut 7 bases from V and 6 bases from J, with 19 bases between. CDR3 sequence reads: CASTEGGGPREQYF. The CDR3 region has the DNA TGTGCCAGCACAGAAGGTGGGGGGCCTCGCGAGCAGTACTTC.

This clonotype was seen repeatedly, ten times or more. This chain joins TRBV19 and TRBJ2-6; D ambiguous. The germline V gene has CDR1 LNHDA and CDR2 SQIVND (reference sequence). Trimming pared 5 bases from V and 0 bases from J, leaving 8 bases between. The CDR3 is made up of 15 amino acids. CDR3 sequence reads: CASSFLNSGANVLTF. The CDR3 DNA reads TGTGCCAGTAGTTTTCTAAACTCTGGGGCCAACGTCCTGACTTTC. The full variable domain, rest sourced from reference TRBV19 and TRBJ2-6, is DGGITQSPKYLFRKEGQNVTLSCEQNLNHDAMYWYRQDPGQGLRLIYYSQIVNDFQKGDIAEGYSVSREKKESFPLTVTSAQKNPTAFYLCASSFLNSGANVLTFGAGSRLTVL.

This clonotype was found many times. The CDR3 is CSARGSQEPSYEQYF. In DNA form, the CDR3 reads TGCAGTGCTAGAGGTTCACAGGAGCCTTCCTACGAGCAGTACTTC. The chain employs TRBV20-1 and TRBJ2-7, with a tentative D call TRBD1 (5 bases). The CDR3 loop spans 15 amino acids. The germline V gene encodes CDR1 DFQATT and CDR2 SNEGSKA (reference sequence). Trimming removed 1 base at V and 1 base at J, with 14 bases between.

This clonotype has just a few counts. This chain uses TRBV7-2 with TRBJ1-1; the D is unclear. V was clipped by 0 bases and J by 0 bases, with 11 bases between them. CDR1 is SGHTA, CDR2 FQGNSA, per germline. CDR3 size: 16 residues. DNA for the CDR3: TGTGCCAGCAGCTTAGCCTCGGGTTCTATGAACACTGAAGCTTTCTTT. Residues: CASSLASGSMNTEAFF.

This clonotype was picked up a small number of times. The chain has TRBV4-2 and TRBJ2-5, with D unclear. Germline values: CDR1 LGHNA, CDR2 YNFKEQ. Trimming removed 0 bases from V and 3 bases from J, with 11 bases in between. This CDR3 comprises 15 residues. The CDR3 nucleotides read TGTGCCAGCAGCCAAGAATTCGGTTGGGAAGAGACCCAGTACTTC. Translation: CASSQEFGWEETQYF.

This clonotype was observed at least ten times. This rearrangement joins TRBV29-1 to TRBJ1-1, with D perhaps matching TRBD1 (5 bases). The V and J ends lost 4 bases and 1 base respectively, with 10 bases between them. CDR1 is SQVTM and CDR2 is ANQGSEA in the germline V gene. This CDR3 spans 13 amino acids. In nucleotides, the CDR3 is TGCAGCGTTGTAAGGGACGCGAACACTGAAGCTTTCTTT. Protein: CSVVRDANTEAFF.

This rearrangement joins TRBV29-1 to TRBJ2-1; TRBD1 or TRBD2 may be the D gene (5 bases each). V dropped 7 bases and J dropped 9 bases, with 19 bases sitting between them. Germline V gives CDR1 SQVTM, CDR2 ANQGSEA. This CDR3 comprises 13 residues. The CDR3 here is CSAPLDIAGEQFF. CDR3 DNA sequence: TGCAGCGCCCCATTGGACATCGCGGGTGAGCAGTTCTTC.

This clonotype was seen at least ten times. The chain combines TRBV20-1 with TRBJ2-7, with D possibly being TRBD2 (6 bases). Per the germline V gene, CDR1 is DFQATT and CDR2 is SNEGSKA (reference sequence). Deletions cut 6 bases from V and 6 bases from J, with 18 bases between. There are 13 residues in the CDR3. The CDR3 here is CSALRDSPIEQYF. CDR3 DNA sequence: TGCAGTGCCCTCCGGGACTCCCCCATCGAGCAGTACTTC.

This clonotype came up many times. V usage is TRBV7-2 and J usage is TRBJ2-3; possibly TRBD1 for D (6 bases). Germline CDR1 reads SGHTA; CDR2 reads FQGNSA. The CDR3 is made up of 14 amino acids. V lost 1 base and J 6 bases, leaving 11 bases between the germline ends. CDR3 bases: TGTGCCAGCAGCTTAGAAGGACAGAGGGATACGCAGTATTTT. It is translated as CASSLEGQRDTQYF.

In this sample, this clonotype turned up many times. The chain joins TRBV7-8 to TRBJ2-7, with D hard to call. Trimming removed 0 bases at V and 0 bases at J, with 9 bases between. CDR1 SGHVS and CDR2 FQNEAQ come from the germline V gene. The CDR3 is 15 residues long. CDR3: CASSLAGSGSYEQYF. CDR3 DNA: TGTGCCAGCAGCTTAGCGGGCTCGGGCTCCTACGAGCAGTACTTC.

This clonotype was found many times. The genes are TRBV20-1 and TRBJ2-2; TRBD2 matches at 7 bases. V shed 1 base, J shed 1 base, and the junction held 0 bases outside the gene matches. The CDR3 sequence is 14 residues long. Germline lookup yields CDR1 DFQATT and CDR2 SNEGSKA (reference sequence). CDR3 sequence: CSARAGGNTGELFF. CDR3 bases: TGCAGTGCTAGAGCGGGGGGGAACACCGGGGAGCTGTTTTTT.

In this sample, this clonotype turned up many times. The chain recombines TRBV28 with TRBJ2-1, with no clear D. The CDR3 totals 13 residues. Looked up from germline, CDR1 is MDHEN and CDR2 is SYDVKM. V was trimmed by 5 bases and J by 1 base, leaving 6 bases between them. CDR3 in DNA: TGTGCCAGCAGTATGAGTTCCTACAATGAGCAGTTCTTC. This codes for CASSMSSYNEQFF.

This clonotype turned up a few times. The chain joins TRBV6-1 to TRBJ1-1; no reliable D call. CDR1 and CDR2 (germline): MNHNS, SASEGT. The CDR3 sequence is 13 residues long. V was cut by 4 bases and J by 3 bases, with 9 bases left in between. The CDR3: CASSGSVYTEAFF. The CDR3 DNA is TGTGCCAGCAGTGGCTCAGTATACACTGAAGCTTTCTTT.